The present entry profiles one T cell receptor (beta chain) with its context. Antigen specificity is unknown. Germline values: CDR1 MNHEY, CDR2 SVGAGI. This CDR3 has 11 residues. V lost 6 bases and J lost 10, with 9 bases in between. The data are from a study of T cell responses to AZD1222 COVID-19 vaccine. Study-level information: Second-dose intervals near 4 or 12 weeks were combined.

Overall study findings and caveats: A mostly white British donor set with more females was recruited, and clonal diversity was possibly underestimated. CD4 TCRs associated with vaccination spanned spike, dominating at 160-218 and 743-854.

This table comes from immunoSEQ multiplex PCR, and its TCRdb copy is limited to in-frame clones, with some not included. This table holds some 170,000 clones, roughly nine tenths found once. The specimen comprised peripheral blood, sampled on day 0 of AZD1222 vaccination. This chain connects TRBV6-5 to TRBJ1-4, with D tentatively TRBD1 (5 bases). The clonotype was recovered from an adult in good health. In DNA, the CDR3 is TGTGCCAGCAGGGGGGACGGAAAACTGTTTTTT. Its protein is CASRGDGKLFF.